The clone carrying this T cell receptor (beta chain) was seen a few times. The antigen is undetermined. The CDR3 runs 14 residues. V lost 0 bases, J lost 6 bases, and 9 bases lay in between. Germline V gene sequence: CDR1 SGHDN, CDR2 FVKESK. PCR or immunohistochemistry showed mismatch repair deficiency in every enrolled patient. TCRs were sequenced from a few patients responding to pembrolizumab. This sample is part of a study of PD-1 blockade in mismatch repair-deficient tumors. Study-level background: Enrolled about 2013-2017, patients had progressing, pretreated mismatch repair-deficient cancers of 12 to 13 types.

Generated by immunoSEQ multiplex PCR, the TCRdb table keeps only in-frame clones and is missing some. The sample lists roughly 50,000 clones, around 82% seen once, with around 3.4% in the top ten. Study conclusions and caveats: Rapid post-treatment expansion, then contraction, generally preceding radiologic response, marked tumor-resident clones.

Here the sequenced sample was peripheral blood, taken 4 weeks after starting pembrolizumab. This receptor was identified in an adult with mismatch repair-deficient cancer. This sequence joins TRBV14 and TRBJ2-1; D is ambiguous. The CDR3 sequence is CASSQEGLVNEQFF. CDR3 in DNA: TGTGCCAGCAGCCAAGAAGGGCTAGTCAATGAGCAGTTCTTC.